The source of this T cell receptor (beta chain) is a study of breast tumors, draining lymph nodes, adjacent tissues. Each CDR3 protein gets one entry after TCRdb re-called the multiplex PCR reads with MiXCR. The sample carries around 140,000 distinct CDR3 sequences, 32% recorded once. The lymph nodes were axillary draining lymph nodes from breast cancer patients. Study results and caveats: That most tumor T cells come from lymph nodes remained unproven. Tumor TCR diversity was below lymph nodes but above nontumor tissue.

This clonotype was observed at least ten times. Its antigen remains unidentified. V lost 3 bases, J lost 0 bases, and 12 bases lay in between. The CDR3 length is 16 residues. Per the germline V gene, CDR1 is LNHDA and CDR2 is SQIVND (reference sequence). V and J are TRBV19 and TRBJ2-4; unclear D gene. The source of this sequence is a female donor with breast cancer. Some clones in this sample may be carry-over from other donors' samples. The sequencing input was axillary lymph node tissue. The CDR3 DNA reads as TGTGCCAGTAGTATTCGGCAGGACCAAGCCAAAAACATTCAGTACTTC. Protein product: CASSIRQDQAKNIQYF.